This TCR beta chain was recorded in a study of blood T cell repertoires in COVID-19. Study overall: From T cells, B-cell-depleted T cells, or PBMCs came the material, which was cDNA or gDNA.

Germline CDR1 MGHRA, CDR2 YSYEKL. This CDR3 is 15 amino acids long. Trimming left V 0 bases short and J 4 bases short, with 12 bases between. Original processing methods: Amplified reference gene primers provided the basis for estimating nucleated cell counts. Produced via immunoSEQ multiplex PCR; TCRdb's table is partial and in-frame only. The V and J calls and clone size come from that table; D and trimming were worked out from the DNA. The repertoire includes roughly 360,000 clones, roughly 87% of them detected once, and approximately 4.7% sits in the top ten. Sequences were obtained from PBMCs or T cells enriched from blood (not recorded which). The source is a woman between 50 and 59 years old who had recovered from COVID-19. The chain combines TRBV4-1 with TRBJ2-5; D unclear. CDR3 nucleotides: TGCGCCAGCAGCCAAGATAGTCACCGCCGAGAGACCCAGTACTTC. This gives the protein CASSQDSHRRETQYF.